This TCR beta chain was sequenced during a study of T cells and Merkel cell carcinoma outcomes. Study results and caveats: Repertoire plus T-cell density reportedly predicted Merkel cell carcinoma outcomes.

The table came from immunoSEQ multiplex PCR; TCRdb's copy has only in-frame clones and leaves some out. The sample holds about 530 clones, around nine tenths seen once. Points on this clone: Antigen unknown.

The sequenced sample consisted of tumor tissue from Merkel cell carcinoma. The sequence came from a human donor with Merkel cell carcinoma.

The CDR3 DNA is TGTGCCAGTTCCATTTTCCCTCGCGGGGGGAAATACAATGAGCAGTTCTTC. Its translation is CASSIFPRGGKYNEQFF. The chain joins TRBV7-2 to TRBJ2-1; TRBD2 matches at 8 bases. Germline V gene lookup returns CDR1 SGHTA and CDR2 FQGNSA. The CDR3 consists of 17 residues. J lost 4 bases, V lost 9 bases, and 17 bases had no gene match.